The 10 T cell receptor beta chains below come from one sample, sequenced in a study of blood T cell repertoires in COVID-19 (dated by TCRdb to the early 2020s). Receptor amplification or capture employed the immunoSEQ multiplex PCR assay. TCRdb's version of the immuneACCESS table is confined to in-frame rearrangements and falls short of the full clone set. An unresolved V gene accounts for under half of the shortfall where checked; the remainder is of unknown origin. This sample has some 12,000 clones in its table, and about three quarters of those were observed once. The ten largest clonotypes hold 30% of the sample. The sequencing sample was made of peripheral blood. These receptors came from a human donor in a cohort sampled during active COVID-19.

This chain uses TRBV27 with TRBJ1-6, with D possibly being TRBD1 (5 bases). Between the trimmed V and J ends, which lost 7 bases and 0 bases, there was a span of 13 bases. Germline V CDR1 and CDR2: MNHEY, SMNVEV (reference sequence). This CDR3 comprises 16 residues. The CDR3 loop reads CASTGRGSSYNSPLHF. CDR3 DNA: TGTGCCAGCACCGGTAGGGGTAGCTCCTATAATTCACCCCTCCACTTT.

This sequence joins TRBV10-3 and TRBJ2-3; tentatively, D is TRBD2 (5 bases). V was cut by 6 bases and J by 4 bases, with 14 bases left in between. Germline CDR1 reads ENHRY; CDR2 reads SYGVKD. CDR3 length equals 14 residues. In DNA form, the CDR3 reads TGTGCCATCAGAGGTAATGAGCGGCCAGATACGCAGTATTTT. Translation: CAIRGNERPDTQYF.

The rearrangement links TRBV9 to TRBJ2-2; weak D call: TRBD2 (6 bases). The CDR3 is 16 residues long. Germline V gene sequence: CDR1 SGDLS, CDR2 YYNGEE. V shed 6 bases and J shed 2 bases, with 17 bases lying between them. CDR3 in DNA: TGTGCCAGCACTCAGAGGCTAGCGCCTAACACCGGGGAGCTGTTTTTT. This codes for CASTQRLAPNTGELFF. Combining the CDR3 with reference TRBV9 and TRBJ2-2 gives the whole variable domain DSGVTQTPKHLITATGQRVTLRCSPRSGDLSVYWYQQSLDQGLQFLIQYYNGEERAKGNILERFSAQQFPDLHSELNLSSLELGDSALYFCASTQRLAPNTGELFFGEGSRLTVL.

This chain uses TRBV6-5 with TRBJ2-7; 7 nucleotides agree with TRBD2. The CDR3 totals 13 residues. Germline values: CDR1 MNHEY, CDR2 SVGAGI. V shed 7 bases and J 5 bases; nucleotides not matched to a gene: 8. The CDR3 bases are TGTGCCAGCATAGTACCGGGAGGCGACGAGCAGTACTTC. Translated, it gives CASIVPGGDEQYF.

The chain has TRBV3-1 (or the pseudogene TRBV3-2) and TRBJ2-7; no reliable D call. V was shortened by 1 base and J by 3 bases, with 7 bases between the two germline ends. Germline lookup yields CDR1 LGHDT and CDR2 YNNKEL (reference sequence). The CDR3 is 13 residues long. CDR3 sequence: CASSQGYIYEQYF. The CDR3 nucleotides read TGTGCCAGCAGCCAAGGTTACATCTACGAGCAGTACTTC.

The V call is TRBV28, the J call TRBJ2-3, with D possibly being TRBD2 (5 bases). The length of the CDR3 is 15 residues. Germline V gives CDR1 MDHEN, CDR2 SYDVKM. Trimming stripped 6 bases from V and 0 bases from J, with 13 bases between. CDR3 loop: CASSRLAPSTDTQYF. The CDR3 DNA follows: TGTGCCAGCAGCCGCCTAGCCCCGAGCACAGATACGCAGTATTTT.

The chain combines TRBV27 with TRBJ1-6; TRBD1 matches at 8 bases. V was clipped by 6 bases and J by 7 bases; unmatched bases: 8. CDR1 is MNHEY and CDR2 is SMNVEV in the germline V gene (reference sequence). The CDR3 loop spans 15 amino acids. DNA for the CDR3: TGTGCCAGCAGCTCCTTGGACAGGGCAAATTCACCCCTCCACTTT. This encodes CASSSLDRANSPLHF.

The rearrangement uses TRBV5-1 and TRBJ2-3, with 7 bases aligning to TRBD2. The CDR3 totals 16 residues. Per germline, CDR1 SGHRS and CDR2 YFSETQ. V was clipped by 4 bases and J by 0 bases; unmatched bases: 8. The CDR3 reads CASSAISGPSTDTQYF. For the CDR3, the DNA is TGCGCCAGCAGCGCCATTAGCGGGCCTAGCACAGATACGCAGTATTTT.

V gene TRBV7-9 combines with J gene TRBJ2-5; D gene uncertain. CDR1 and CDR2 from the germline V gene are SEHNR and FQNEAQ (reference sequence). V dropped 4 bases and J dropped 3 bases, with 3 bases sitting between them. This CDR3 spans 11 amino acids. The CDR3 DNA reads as TGTGCCAGCAGCTCGGAAGAGACCCAGTACTTC. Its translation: CASSSEETQYF.

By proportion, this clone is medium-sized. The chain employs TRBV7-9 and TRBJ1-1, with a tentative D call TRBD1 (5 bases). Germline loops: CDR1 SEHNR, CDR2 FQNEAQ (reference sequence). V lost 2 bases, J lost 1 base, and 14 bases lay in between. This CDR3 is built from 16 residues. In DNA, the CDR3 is TGTGCCAGCAGCTTACCGGCCGGGACTGGGAACACTGAAGCTTTCTTT. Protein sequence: CASSLPAGTGNTEAFF.